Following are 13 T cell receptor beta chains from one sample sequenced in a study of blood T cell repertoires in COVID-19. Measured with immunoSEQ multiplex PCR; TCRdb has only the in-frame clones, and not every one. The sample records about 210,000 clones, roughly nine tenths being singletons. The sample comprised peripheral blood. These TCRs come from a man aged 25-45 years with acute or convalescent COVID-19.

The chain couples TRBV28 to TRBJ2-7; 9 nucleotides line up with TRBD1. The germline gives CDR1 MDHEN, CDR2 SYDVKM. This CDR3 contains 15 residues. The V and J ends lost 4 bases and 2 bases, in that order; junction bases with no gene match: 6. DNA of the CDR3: TGTGCCAGCAGTTCTACAGGGGGCTCCACCTACGAGCAGTACTTC. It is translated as CASSSTGGSTYEQYF. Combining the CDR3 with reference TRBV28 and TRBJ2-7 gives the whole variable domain DVKVTQSSRYLVKRTGEKVFLECVQDMDHENMFWYRQDPGLGLRLIYFSYDVKMKEKGDIPEGYSVSREKKERFSLILESASTNQTSMYLCASSSTGGSTYEQYFGPGTRLTVT.

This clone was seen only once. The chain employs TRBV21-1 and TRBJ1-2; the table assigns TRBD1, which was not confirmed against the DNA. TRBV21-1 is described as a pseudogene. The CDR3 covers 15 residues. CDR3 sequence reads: CASSKAGQADYGYTF. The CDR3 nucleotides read TGTGCCAGCAGCAAAGCGGGACAGGCAGACTATGGCTACACCTTC.

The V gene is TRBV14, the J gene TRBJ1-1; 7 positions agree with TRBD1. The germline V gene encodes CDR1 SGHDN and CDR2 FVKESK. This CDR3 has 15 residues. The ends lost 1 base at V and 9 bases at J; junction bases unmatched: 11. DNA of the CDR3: TGTGCCAGCAGCCAAGTTGAAGGTATAGGGGGCAAAGCTTTCTTT. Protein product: CASSQVEGIGGKAFF.

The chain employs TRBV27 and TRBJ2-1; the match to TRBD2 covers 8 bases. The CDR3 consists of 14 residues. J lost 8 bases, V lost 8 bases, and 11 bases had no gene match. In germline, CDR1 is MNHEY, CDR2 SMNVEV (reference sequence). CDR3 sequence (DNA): TGTGCCAGCCGGGGGGGGAGGGCCGGTCATGAGCAGTTCTTC. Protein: CASRGGRAGHEQFF.

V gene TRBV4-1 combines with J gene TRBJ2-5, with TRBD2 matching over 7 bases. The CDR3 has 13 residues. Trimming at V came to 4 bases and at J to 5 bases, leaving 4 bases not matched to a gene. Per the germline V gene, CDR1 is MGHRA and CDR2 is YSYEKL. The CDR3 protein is CASSRAGRETQYF. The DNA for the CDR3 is TGCGCCAGCAGCCGAGCGGGGCGGGAGACCCAGTACTTC.

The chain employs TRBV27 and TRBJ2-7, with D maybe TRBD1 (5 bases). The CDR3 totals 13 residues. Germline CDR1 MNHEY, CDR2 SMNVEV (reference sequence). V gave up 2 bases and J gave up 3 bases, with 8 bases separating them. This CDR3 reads CASSLAQGYEQYF. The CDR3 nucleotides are TGTGCCAGCAGTTTAGCGCAGGGCTACGAGCAGTACTTC.

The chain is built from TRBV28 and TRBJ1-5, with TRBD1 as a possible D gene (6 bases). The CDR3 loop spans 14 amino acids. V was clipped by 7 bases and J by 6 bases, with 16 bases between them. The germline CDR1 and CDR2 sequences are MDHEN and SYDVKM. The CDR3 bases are TGTGCCAGCATACAGTCAGGGGTGAGTCAGCCCCAGCATTTT. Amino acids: CASIQSGVSQPQHF.

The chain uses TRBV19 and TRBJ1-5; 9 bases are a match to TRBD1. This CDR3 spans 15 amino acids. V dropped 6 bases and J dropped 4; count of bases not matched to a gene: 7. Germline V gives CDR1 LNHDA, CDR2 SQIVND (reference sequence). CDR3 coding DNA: TGTGCCAGTAGAGTGGGACAGGGAGGAAATCAGCCCCAGCATTTT. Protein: CASRVGQGGNQPQHF.

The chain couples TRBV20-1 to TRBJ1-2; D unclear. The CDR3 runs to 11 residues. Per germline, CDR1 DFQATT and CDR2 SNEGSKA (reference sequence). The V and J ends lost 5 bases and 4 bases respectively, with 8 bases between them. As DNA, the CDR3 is TGCAGTGCTGAGCTGAGCTATGGCTACACCTTC. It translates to CSAELSYGYTF.

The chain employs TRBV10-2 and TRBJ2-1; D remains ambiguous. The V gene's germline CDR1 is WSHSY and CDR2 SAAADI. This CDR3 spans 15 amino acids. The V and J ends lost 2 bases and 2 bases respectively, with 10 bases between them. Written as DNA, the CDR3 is TGCGCCAGCAGTGAGAGAGTGATCGCCTACAATGAGCAGTTCTTC. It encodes CASSERVIAYNEQFF.

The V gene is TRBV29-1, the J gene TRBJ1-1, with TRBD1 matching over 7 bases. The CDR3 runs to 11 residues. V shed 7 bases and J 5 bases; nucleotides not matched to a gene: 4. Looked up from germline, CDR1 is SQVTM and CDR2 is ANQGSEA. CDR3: CSGHRGTEAFF. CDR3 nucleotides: TGCAGCGGACACAGGGGAACTGAAGCTTTCTTT.

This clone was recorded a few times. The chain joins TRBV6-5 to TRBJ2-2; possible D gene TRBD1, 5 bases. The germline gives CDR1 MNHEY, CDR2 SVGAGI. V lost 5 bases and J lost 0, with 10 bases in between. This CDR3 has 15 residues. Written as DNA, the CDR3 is TGTGCCAGCAGTCGACGACAGCCGAACACCGGGGAGCTGTTTTTT. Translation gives CASSRRQPNTGELFF.

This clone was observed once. The CDR3 loop is CSASPQRLTDTQYF. CDR3 coding DNA: TGCAGTGCTAGTCCCCAGCGCCTCACAGATACGCAGTATTTT. V is TRBV20-1 and J is TRBJ2-3; D ambiguous. The CDR3 contains 14 residues. V was cut by 3 bases and J by 2 bases, with 12 bases left in between. Per the germline V gene, CDR1 is DFQATT and CDR2 is SNEGSKA (reference sequence).